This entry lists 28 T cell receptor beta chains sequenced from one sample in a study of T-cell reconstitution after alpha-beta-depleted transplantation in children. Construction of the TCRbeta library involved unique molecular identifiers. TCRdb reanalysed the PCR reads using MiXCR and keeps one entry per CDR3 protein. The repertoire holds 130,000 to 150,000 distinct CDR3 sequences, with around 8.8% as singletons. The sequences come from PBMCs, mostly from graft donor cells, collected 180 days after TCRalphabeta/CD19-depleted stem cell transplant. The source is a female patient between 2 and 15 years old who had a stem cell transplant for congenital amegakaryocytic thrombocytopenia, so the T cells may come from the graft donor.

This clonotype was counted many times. The CDR3 DNA is TGTGCCAGCAGTTTAGGGGGGACCCCCTACGAGCAGTACTTC. Its protein product is CASSLGGTPYEQYF. This sequence joins TRBV28 and TRBJ2-7; D is perhaps TRBD2 (6 bases). The CDR3 consists of 14 residues. Germline CDR1 and CDR2: MDHEN and SYDVKM. With 2 bases removed from V and 2 bases from J, the gap between germline ends came to 10 bases.

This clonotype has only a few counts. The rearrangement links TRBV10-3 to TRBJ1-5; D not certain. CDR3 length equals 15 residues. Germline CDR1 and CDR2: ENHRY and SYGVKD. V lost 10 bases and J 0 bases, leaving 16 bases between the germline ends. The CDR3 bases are TGTGCCACTGGACTGGACCGCGATAGCAATCAGCCCCAGCATTTT. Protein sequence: CATGLDRDSNQPQHF.

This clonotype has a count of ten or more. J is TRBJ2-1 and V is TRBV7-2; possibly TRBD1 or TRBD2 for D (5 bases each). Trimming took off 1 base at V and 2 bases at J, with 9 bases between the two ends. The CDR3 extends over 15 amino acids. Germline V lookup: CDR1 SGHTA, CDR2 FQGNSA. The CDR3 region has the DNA TGTGCCAGCAGCTTAGGGGACGAGCCCTACAATGAGCAGTTCTTC. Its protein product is CASSLGDEPYNEQFF.

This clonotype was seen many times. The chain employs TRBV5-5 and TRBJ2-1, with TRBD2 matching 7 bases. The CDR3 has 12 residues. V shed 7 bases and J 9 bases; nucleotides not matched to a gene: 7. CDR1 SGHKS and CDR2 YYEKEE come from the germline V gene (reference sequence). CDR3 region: CASYQLAFEQFF. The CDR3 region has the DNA TGTGCCAGCTACCAACTAGCGTTTGAGCAGTTCTTC.

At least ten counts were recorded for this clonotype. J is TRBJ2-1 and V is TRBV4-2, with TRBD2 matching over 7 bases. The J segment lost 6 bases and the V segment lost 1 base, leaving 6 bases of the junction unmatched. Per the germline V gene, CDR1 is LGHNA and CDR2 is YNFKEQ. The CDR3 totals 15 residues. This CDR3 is CASSQGAGVINEQFF. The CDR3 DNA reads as TGTGCCAGCAGCCAAGGGGCGGGAGTAATCAATGAGCAGTTCTTC.

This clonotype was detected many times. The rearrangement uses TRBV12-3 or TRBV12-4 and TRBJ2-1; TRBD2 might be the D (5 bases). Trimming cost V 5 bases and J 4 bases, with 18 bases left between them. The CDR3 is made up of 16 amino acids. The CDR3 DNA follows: TGTGCCAGCAGTCCCCGGACTGCCTCCAATTACAATGAGCAGTTCTTC. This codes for CASSPRTASNYNEQFF.

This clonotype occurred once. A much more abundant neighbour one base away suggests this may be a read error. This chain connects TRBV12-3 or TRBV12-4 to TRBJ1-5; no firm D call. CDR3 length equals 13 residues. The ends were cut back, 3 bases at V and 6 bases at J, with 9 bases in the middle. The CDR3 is CASSFLDGQPQHF. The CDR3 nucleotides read TGTGCCAGCAGTTTTTTGGATGGTCAGCCCCAGCATTTT.

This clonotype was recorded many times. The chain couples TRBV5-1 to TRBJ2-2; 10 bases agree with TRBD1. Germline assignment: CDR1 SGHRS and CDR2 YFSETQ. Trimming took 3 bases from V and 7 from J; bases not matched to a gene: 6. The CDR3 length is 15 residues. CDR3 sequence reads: CASSSPGQGHGELFF. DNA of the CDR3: TGCGCCAGCAGCTCACCGGGACAGGGGCACGGGGAGCTGTTTTTT.

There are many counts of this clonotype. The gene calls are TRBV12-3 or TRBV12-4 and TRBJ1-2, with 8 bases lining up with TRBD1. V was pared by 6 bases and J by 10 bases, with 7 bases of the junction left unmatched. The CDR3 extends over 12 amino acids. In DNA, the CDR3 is TGTGCCAGCAGGCTAGGACAGGGAGCCTACACCTTC. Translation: CASRLGQGAYTF.

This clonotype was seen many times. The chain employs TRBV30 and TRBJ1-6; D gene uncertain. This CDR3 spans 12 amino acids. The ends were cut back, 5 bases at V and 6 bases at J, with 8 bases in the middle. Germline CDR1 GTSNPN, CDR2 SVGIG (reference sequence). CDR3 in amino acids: CAWAPSNSPLHF. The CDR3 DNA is TGTGCCTGGGCTCCCAGTAATTCACCCCTCCACTTT.

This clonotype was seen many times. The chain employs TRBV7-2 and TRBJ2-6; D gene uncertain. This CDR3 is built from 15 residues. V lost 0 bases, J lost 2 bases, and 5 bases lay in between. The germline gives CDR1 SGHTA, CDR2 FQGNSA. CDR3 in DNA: TGTGCCAGCAGCTTAGCAGGCACTGGGGCCAACGTCCTGACTTTC. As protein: CASSLAGTGANVLTF.

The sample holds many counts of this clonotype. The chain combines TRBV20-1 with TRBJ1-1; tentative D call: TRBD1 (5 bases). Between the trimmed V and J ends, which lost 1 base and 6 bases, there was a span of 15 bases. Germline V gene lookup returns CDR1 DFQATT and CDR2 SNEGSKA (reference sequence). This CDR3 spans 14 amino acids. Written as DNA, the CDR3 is TGCAGTGCTAGAGGGGACGGGGGAAGGCCTGAAGCTTTCTTT. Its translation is CSARGDGGRPEAFF.

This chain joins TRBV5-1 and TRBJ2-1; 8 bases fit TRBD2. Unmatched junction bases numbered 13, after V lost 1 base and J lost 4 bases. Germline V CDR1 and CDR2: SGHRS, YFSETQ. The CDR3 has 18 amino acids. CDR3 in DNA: TGCGCCAGCAGCTTGCCCAGTGTCTTTGGCGGGGGGTACAATGAGCAGTTCTTC. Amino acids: CASSLPSVFGGGYNEQFF.

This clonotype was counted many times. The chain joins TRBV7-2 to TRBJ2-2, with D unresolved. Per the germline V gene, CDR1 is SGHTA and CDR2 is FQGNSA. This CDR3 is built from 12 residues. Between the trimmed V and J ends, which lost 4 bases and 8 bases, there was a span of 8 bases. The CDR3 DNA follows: TGTGCCAGCAGCTCCTATGGAGGGGAGCTGTTTTTT. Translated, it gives CASSSYGGELFF.

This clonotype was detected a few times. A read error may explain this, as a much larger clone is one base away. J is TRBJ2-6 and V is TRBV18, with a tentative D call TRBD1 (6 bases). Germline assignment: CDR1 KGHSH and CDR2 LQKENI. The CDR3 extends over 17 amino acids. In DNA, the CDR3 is TGTGCCAGCTCACCCCTTACAGGGATCGCTGGGGCCAACGGCCTGACTTTC. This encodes CASSPLTGIAGANGLTF.

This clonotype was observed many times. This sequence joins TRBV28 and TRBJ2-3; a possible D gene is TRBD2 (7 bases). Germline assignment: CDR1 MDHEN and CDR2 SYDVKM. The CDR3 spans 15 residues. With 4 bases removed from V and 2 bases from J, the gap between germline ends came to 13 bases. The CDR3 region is CASSSRGGNTDTQYF. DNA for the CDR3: TGTGCCAGCAGTTCGAGGGGGGGGAACACAGATACGCAGTATTTT.

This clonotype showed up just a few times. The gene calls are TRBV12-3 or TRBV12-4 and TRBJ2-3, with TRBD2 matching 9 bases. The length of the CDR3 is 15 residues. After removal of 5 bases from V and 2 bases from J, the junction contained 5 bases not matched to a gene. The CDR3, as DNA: TGTGCCAGCAGTCCTGCTAGCGGGATCACAGATACGCAGTATTTT. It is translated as CASSPASGITDTQYF.

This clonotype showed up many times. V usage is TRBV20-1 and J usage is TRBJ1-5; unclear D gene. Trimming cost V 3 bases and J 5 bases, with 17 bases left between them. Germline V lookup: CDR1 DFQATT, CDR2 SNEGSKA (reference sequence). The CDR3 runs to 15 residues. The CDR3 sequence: CSASQRGSGDQPQHF. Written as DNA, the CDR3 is TGCAGTGCTAGCCAGCGAGGCTCAGGTGATCAGCCCCAGCATTTT.

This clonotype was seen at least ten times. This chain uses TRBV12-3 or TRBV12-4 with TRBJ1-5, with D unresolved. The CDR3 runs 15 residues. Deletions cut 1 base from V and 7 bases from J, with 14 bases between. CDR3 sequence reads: CASSLVGRHGQPQHF. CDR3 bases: TGTGCCAGCAGTTTAGTCGGGCGGCACGGGCAGCCCCAGCATTTT.

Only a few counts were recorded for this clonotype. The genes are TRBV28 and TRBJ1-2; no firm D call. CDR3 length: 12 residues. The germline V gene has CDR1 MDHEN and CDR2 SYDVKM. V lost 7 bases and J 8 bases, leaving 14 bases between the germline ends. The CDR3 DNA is TGTGCCAGCATGACAAACAGCGGCGGCTACACCTTC. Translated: CASMTNSGGYTF.

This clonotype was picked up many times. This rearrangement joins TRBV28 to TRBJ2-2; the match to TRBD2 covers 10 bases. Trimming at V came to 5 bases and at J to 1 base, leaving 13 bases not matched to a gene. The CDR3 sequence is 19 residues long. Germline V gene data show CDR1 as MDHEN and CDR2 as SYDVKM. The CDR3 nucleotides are TGTGCCAGCAGTCCCCCCCGGAGTAGCGGGGGGCGGAACACCGGGGAGCTGTTTTTT. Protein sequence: CASSPPRSSGGRNTGELFF.

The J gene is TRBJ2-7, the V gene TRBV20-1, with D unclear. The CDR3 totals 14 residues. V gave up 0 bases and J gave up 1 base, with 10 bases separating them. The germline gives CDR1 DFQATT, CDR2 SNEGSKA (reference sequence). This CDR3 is CSARDGVESYEQYF. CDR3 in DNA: TGCAGTGCTAGAGATGGGGTGGAGTCCTACGAGCAGTACTTC.

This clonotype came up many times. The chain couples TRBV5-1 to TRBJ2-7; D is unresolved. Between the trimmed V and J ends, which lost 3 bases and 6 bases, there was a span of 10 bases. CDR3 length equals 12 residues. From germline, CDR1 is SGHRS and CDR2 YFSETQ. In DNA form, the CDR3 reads TGCGCCAGCAGCTCAGACCTGGGCGAGCAGTACTTC. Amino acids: CASSSDLGEQYF.

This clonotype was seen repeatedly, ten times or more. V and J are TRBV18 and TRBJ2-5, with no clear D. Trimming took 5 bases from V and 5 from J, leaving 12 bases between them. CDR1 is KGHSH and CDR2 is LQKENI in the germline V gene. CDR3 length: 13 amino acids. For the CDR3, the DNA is TGTGCCAGCTCAAAATCACCATTGGAGACCCAGTACTTC. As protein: CASSKSPLETQYF.

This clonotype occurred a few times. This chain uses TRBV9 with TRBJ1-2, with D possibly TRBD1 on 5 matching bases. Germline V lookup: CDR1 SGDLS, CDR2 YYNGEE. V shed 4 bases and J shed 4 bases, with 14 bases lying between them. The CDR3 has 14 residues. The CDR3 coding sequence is TGTGCCAGCAGCCCCAGTCCCGGGACCTATGGCTACACCTTC. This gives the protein CASSPSPGTYGYTF.

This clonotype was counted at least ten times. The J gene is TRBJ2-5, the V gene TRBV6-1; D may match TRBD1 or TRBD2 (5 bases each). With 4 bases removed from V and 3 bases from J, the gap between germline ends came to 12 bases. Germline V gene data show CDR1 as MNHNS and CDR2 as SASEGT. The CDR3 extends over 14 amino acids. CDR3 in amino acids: CASSASGTEETQYF. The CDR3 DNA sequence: TGTGCCAGCAGTGCCTCCGGGACGGAAGAGACCCAGTACTTC.

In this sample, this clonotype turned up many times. CDR3 sequence reads: CASSLSPLTDRGEAEAFF. CDR3 bases: TGCGCCAGCAGCTTGTCCCCTTTGACGGACAGGGGAGAGGCTGAAGCTTTCTTT. This chain uses TRBV5-1 with TRBJ1-1; 9 positions agree with TRBD1. CDR1 SGHRS and CDR2 YFSETQ come from the germline V gene. The V gene end was trimmed by 1 base and the J gene end by 6 bases; junction bases not matched to a gene: 16. The CDR3 consists of 18 residues.

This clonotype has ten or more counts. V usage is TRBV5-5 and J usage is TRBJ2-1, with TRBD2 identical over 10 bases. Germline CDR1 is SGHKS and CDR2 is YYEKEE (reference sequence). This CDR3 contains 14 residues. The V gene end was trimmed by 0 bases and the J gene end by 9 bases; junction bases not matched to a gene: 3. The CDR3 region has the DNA TGTGCCAGCAGCTTGGCTCTAGCGGGAGCTGAGCAGTTCTTC. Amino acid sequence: CASSLALAGAEQFF.